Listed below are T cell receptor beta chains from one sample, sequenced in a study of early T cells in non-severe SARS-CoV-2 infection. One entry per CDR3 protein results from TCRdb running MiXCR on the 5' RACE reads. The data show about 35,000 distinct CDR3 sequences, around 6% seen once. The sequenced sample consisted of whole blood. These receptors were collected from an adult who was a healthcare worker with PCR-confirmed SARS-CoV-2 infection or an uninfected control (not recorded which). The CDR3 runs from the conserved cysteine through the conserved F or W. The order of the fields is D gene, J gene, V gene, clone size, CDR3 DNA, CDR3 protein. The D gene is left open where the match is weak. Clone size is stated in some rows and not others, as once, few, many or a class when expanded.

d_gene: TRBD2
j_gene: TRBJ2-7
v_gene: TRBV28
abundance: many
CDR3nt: TGTGCCAGCGAAACTAGCGGAGAGCAGTACTTC
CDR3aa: CASETSGEQYF

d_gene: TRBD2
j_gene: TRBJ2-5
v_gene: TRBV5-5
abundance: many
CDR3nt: TGTGCCAGCAGCTTTTGGAGCGGGGGCCAAGAGACCCAGTACTTC
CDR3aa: CASSFWSGGQETQYF

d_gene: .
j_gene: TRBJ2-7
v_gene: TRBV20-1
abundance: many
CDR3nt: TGCAGTGTTAGAGGCCCCAGCAGCTCCTACGAGCAGTACTTC
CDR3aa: CSVRGPSSSYEQYF

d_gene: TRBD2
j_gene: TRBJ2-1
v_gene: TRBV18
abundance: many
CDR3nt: TGTGCCAGCTCCCCACTAGCGGGGGGGCTAAATGAGCAGTTCTTC
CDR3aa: CASSPLAGGLNEQFF

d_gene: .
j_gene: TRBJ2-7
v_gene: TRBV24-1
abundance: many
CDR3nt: TGTGCCACCAGTGGCCCGGCCCACGAGCAGTACTTC
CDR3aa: CATSGPAHEQYF

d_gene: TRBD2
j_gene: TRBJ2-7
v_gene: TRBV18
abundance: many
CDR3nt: TGTGCCAGCTCACCAGCTGGGACTAGCAACCAAGGGAGAAGCGAGCAGTACTTC
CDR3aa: CASSPAGTSNQGRSEQYF

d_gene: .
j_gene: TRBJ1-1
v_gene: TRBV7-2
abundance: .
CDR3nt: TGTGCCAGCAGCTTAGCACTGATGAACACTGAAGCTTTCTTT
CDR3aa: CASSLALMNTEAFF

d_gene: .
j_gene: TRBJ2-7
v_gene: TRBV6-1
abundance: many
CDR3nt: TGTGCCAGCATGGCCTACGAGCAGTACTTC
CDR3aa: CASMAYEQYF

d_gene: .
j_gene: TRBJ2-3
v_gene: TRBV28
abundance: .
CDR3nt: TGTGCCAGCAGTTTGGTGGGCCTCACAGATACGCAGTATTTT
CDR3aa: CASSLVGLTDTQYF

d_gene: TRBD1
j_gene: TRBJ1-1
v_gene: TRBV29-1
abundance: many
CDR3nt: TGCAGCGTTGAGACAGGGGTGGGCACTGAAGCTTTCTTT
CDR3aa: CSVETGVGTEAFF

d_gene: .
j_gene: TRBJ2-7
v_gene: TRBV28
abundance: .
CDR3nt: TGTGCCAGCAGTCCGTGGAGGGACGAGCAGTACTTC
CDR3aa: CASSPWRDEQYF

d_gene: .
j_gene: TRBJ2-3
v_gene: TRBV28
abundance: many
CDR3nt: TGTGCCAGCACATGGGGGACGAGCACAGATACGCAGTATTTT
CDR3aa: CASTWGTSTDTQYF

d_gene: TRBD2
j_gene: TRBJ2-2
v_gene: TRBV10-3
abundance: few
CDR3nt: TGTGCCATCAGCAAGACTAGCCGAAACACCGGGGAGCTGTTTTTT
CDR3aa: CAISKTSRNTGELFF

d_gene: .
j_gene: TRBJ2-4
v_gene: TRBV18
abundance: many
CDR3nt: TGTGCCAGCTCACCAGACAGAAACATTCAGTACTTC
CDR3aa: CASSPDRNIQYF

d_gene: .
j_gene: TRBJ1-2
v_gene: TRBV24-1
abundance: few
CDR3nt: TGTGCCACCAGTGATCCAGCAAACTATGGCTACACCTTC
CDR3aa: CATSDPANYGYTF

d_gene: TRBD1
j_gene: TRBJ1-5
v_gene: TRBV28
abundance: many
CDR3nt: TGTGCCAGCAGTCCCACGACAGGGAATCAGCCCCAGCATTTT
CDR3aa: CASSPTTGNQPQHF

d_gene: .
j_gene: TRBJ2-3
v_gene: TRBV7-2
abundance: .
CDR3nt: TGTGCCAGCAGCTCCTCAGCGGGTTTGGATACGCAGTATTTT
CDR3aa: CASSSSAGLDTQYF

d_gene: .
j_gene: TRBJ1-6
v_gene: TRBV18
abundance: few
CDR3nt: TGTGCCAGCTCACCTCAGTGGACAGATTCTTCACCCCTCCACTTT
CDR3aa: CASSPQWTDSSPLHF

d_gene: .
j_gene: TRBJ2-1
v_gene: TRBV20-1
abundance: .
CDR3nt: TGCAGTGCTAGAGTTGCCGGGGGGCCCGGCAATGAGCAGTTCTTC
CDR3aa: CSARVAGGPGNEQFF

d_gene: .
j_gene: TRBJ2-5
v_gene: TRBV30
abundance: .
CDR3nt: TGTGCCTGGAGGACCTCACAAGAGACCCAGTACTTC
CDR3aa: CAWRTSQETQYF

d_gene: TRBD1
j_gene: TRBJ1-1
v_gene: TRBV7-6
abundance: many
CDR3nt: TGTGCCAGCAGCCCAAGACAGGGGATGAACACTGAAGCTTTCTTT
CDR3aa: CASSPRQGMNTEAFF

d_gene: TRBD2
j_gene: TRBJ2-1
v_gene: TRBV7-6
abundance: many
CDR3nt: TGTGCCAGCAGCTTAACTAGCGGGGGGGCCAATGAGCAGTTCTTC
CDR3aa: CASSLTSGGANEQFF

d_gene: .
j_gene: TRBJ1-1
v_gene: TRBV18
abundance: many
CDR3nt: TGTGCCAGCTCACGGGGCGTGAACACTGAAGCTTTCTTT
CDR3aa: CASSRGVNTEAFF

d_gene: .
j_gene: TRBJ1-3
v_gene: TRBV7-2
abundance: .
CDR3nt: TGTGCCAGCAGCTTAGGGACGGACTCTGGAAACACCATATATTTT
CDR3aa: CASSLGTDSGNTIYF

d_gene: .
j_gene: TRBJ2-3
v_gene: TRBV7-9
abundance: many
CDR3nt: TGTGCCAGCAGCTTGGGAAGCCGGGACCCATACACAGATACGCAGTATTTT
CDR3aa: CASSLGSRDPYTDTQYF

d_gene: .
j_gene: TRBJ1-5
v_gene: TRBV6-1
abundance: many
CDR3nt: TGTGCCAGCACATTGGGGGAGCTTAATCAGCCCCAGCATTTT
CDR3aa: CASTLGELNQPQHF

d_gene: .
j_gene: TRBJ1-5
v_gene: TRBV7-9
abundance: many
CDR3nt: TGTGCCAGCAGCTTAGGCCAGGGTGTCAATCAGCCCCAGCATTTT
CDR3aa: CASSLGQGVNQPQHF

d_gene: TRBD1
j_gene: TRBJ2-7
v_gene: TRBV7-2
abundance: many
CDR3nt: TGTGCCAGCAGCTCCTCGGACAGGGGAGAGGGCGAGCAGTACTTC
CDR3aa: CASSSSDRGEGEQYF

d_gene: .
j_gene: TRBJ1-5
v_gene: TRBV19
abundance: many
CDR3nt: TGTGCCAGTAGTATAGTTCCCTATAGCAATCAGCCCCAGCATTTT
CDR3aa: CASSIVPYSNQPQHF

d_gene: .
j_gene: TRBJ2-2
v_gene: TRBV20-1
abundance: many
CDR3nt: TGCAGTGCTGGTCGGGACTTCACCGGGGAGCTGTTTTTT
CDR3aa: CSAGRDFTGELFF

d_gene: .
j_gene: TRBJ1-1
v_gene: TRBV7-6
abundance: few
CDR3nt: TGTGCCAGCAGCCCCCATCGAAACAGAGACACTGAAGCTTTCTTT
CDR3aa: CASSPHRNRDTEAFF